These 13 T cell receptor beta chains came from one sample sequenced in a study of T cells after yellow fever vaccination. TCRdb called the 5' RACE reads again in MiXCR, with one record for every CDR3 protein. The sample lists about 370,000 distinct CDR3 sequences; roughly 12% were seen once. The input for sequencing was PBMCs, taken on the day of the first yellow fever vaccination. The receptors stem from a young man who received the YFV17D yellow fever vaccine.

The chain is built from TRBV6-2 or TRBV6-3 and TRBJ1-5, with D uncertain. This CDR3 spans 14 amino acids. V was shortened by 8 bases and J by 5 bases, with 16 bases between the two germline ends. In germline, CDR1 is MNHEY, CDR2 SVGEGT. This chain's CDR3 is CASPDAAPHQPQHF. The CDR3 DNA reads as TGTGCCAGCCCGGATGCGGCCCCCCATCAGCCCCAGCATTTT.

This clonotype was counted between two and nine times. The V call is TRBV12-3 or TRBV12-4, the J call TRBJ2-1; D is uncertain. V was trimmed by 1 base and J by 9 bases, leaving 4 bases between them. The CDR3 covers 11 residues. The CDR3 region has the DNA TGTGCCAGCAGTTTAGGGGTTGAGCAGTTCTTC. It yields the protein CASSLGVEQFF.

V and J are TRBV18 and TRBJ1-2; D gene uncertain. The CDR3 totals 16 residues. V dropped 2 bases and J dropped 7 bases, with 20 bases sitting between them. In germline, CDR1 is KGHSH, CDR2 LQKENI. The CDR3 protein is CASSPMRDTVGSGYTF. The CDR3 coding sequence is TGTGCCAGCTCACCAATGCGAGACACCGTCGGATCTGGCTACACCTTC.

This clonotype has only a few counts. The V gene is TRBV5-1, the J gene TRBJ1-6; D unclear. Germline assignment: CDR1 SGHRS and CDR2 YFSETQ. This CDR3 comprises 16 residues. The V gene lost 4 bases and the J gene lost 9 bases, with 20 bases spanning the gap. The CDR3 DNA sequence: TGCGCCAGCAGCCTTTCAGGTCGGGGTAGAGGTTCACCCCTCCACTTT. Its translation: CASSLSGRGRGSPLHF.

This clonotype was counted a few times. CDR3 in amino acids: CASSPEEGYEQYV. As DNA, the CDR3 is TGTGCCAGCTCACCAGAAGAGGGTTACGAGCAGTACGTC. V gene TRBV18 combines with J gene TRBJ2-7; D is possibly TRBD2 (5 bases). V lost 2 bases to trimming and J lost 4 bases, with 9 bases between them. Germline-derived CDR1 and CDR2 are KGHSH and LQKENI. CDR3 length: 13 amino acids.

The chain has TRBV5-1 and TRBJ2-3; a weak D match, TRBD2 (6 bases). In germline, CDR1 is SGHRS, CDR2 YFSETQ. CDR3 size: 16 residues. V lost 3 bases to trimming and J lost 2 bases, with 16 bases between them. This CDR3 is CASSYQGGAYTDTQYF. The CDR3 nucleotides read TGCGCCAGCAGCTACCAGGGCGGGGCCTACACAGATACGCAGTATTTT.

This clonotype was seen more than once but under ten times. The V and J genes are TRBV28 and TRBJ2-7; D is unresolved. CDR3 length equals 14 residues. Trimming pared 5 bases from V and 5 bases from J, leaving 16 bases between. Germline V gene lookup returns CDR1 MDHEN and CDR2 SYDVKM. The chain's CDR3 is CASSHPGRAHEQYV. CDR3 nucleotides: TGTGCCAGCAGTCACCCAGGAAGGGCCCACGAGCAGTACGTC.

This clonotype was seen more than once but under ten times. CDR3 region: CSARVATNSNYGYTF. The CDR3 coding sequence is TGCAGTGCTAGAGTCGCCACGAATTCCAACTATGGCTACACCTTC. This chain links TRBV20-1 with TRBJ1-2, with D uncertain. The ends were cut back, 1 base at V and 2 bases at J, with 14 bases in the middle. Germline CDR1 and CDR2: DFQATT and SNEGSKA (reference sequence). This CDR3 is built from 15 residues.

The genes are TRBV5-1 and TRBJ2-5; 11 bases fit TRBD2. The V segment lost 5 bases and the J segment 4 bases; nucleotides outside the gene matches: 10. The length of the CDR3 is 16 residues. The germline V gene encodes CDR1 SGHRS and CDR2 YFSETQ. CDR3 protein: CASRTLAGGFPETQYF. Here the CDR3 DNA reads TGCGCCAGCAGGACCCTAGCGGGGGGCTTCCCAGAGACCCAGTACTTC.

CDR3 DNA sequence: TGTGCCAGCAGCCCCGGACAGGGGGATCGAGAGACCCAGTACTTC. Translation: CASSPGQGDRETQYF. This chain uses TRBV7-2 with TRBJ2-5; 10 nucleotides match TRBD1. Germline V gives CDR1 SGHTA, CDR2 FQGNSA. The V and J ends lost 5 bases and 4 bases, in that order; junction bases with no gene match: 7. There are 15 residues in the CDR3.

The V call is TRBV4-1, the J call TRBJ1-1, with 8 nucleotides matching TRBD1. Germline V lookup: CDR1 MGHRA, CDR2 YSYEKL. CDR3 length: 14 amino acids. With 2 bases clipped from V and 6 bases from J, the junction kept 5 bases outside the gene matches. In DNA, the CDR3 is TGCGCCAGCAGCCAACGGGGACAGGTGGCTGAAGCTTTCTTT. It yields the protein CASSQRGQVAEAFF.

The V gene is TRBV6-2 or TRBV6-3, the J gene TRBJ2-3, with TRBD1 identical over 7 bases. The germline gives CDR1 MNHEY, CDR2 SVGEGT. CDR3 length: 14 residues. J gave up 4 bases and V 10 bases, and 11 bases lay outside the gene matches. This CDR3 reads CATTQGVGADTQYF. As DNA, the CDR3 is TGTGCCACCACCCAGGGGGTCGGGGCAGATACGCAGTATTTT.

The chain uses TRBV9 and TRBJ1-3, with D perhaps matching TRBD1 (5 bases). This CDR3 comprises 15 residues. Deletions cut 3 bases from V and 3 bases from J, with 13 bases between. The V gene's germline CDR1 is SGDLS and CDR2 YYNGEE. CDR3: CASSAEGASGNTIYF. In DNA, the CDR3 is TGTGCCAGCAGCGCCGAAGGGGCTAGTGGAAACACCATATATTTT.